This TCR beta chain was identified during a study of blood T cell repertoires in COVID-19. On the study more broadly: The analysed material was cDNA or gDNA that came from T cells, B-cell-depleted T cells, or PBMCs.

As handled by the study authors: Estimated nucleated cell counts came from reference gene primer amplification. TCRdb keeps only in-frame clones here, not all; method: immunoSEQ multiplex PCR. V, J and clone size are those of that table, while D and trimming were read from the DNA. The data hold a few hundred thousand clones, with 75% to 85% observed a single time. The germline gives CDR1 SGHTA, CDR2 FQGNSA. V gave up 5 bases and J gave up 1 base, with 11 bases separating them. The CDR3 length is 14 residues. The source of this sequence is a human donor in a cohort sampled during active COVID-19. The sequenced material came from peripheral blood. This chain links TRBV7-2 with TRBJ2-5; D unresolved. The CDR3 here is CASSPLFIQETQYF. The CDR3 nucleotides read TGTGCCAGCAGCCCCCTATTCATCCAAGAGACCCAGTACTTC.